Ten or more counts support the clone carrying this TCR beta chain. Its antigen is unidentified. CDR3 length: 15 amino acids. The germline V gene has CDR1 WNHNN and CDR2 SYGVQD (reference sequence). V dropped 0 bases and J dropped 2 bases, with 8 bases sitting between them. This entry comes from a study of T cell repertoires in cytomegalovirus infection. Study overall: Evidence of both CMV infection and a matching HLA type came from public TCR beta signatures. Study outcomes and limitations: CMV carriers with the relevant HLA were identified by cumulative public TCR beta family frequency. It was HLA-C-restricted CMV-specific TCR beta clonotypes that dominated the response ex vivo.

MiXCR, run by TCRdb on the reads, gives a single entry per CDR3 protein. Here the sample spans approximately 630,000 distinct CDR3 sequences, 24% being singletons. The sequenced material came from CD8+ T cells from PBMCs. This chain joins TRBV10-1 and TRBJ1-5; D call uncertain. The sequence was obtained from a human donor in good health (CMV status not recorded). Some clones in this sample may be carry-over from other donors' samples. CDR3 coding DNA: TGCGCCAGCAGTGAGTCGAGCAGCCGCAATCAGCCCCAGCATTTT. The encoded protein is CASSESSSRNQPQHF.